Only one count was recorded for the clone carrying this T cell receptor (beta chain). Its antigen is as yet unknown. Primers: 60 Vbeta forward and 13 Jbeta reverse. Method: immunoSEQ multiplex PCR; TCRdb's copy keeps in-frame clones and lacks some. The table records about 130,000 clones, roughly 75% of them present only once. CDR1 is SGHAT, CDR2 FQNNGV, per germline. V was clipped by 2 bases and J by 3 bases; unmatched bases: 8. CDR3 size: 16 residues. This entry belongs to a study of cytomegalovirus exposure and HLA in healthy donors. Study-wide results and caveats: HLA allele associations emerged for 15,000 to 20,000 TCR beta sequences in a later analysis, at 0.05 false discovery rate.

This TCR came from a female donor in good health and CMV-seronegative. The chain is built from TRBV11-2 and TRBJ2-7; 9 bases agree with TRBD1. The sample taken for sequencing was PBMCs. CDR3 coding DNA: TGTGCCAGCAGCTTAATTGCTACAGGGGGCTTCTACGAGCAGTACTTC. As protein: CASSLIATGGFYEQYF.